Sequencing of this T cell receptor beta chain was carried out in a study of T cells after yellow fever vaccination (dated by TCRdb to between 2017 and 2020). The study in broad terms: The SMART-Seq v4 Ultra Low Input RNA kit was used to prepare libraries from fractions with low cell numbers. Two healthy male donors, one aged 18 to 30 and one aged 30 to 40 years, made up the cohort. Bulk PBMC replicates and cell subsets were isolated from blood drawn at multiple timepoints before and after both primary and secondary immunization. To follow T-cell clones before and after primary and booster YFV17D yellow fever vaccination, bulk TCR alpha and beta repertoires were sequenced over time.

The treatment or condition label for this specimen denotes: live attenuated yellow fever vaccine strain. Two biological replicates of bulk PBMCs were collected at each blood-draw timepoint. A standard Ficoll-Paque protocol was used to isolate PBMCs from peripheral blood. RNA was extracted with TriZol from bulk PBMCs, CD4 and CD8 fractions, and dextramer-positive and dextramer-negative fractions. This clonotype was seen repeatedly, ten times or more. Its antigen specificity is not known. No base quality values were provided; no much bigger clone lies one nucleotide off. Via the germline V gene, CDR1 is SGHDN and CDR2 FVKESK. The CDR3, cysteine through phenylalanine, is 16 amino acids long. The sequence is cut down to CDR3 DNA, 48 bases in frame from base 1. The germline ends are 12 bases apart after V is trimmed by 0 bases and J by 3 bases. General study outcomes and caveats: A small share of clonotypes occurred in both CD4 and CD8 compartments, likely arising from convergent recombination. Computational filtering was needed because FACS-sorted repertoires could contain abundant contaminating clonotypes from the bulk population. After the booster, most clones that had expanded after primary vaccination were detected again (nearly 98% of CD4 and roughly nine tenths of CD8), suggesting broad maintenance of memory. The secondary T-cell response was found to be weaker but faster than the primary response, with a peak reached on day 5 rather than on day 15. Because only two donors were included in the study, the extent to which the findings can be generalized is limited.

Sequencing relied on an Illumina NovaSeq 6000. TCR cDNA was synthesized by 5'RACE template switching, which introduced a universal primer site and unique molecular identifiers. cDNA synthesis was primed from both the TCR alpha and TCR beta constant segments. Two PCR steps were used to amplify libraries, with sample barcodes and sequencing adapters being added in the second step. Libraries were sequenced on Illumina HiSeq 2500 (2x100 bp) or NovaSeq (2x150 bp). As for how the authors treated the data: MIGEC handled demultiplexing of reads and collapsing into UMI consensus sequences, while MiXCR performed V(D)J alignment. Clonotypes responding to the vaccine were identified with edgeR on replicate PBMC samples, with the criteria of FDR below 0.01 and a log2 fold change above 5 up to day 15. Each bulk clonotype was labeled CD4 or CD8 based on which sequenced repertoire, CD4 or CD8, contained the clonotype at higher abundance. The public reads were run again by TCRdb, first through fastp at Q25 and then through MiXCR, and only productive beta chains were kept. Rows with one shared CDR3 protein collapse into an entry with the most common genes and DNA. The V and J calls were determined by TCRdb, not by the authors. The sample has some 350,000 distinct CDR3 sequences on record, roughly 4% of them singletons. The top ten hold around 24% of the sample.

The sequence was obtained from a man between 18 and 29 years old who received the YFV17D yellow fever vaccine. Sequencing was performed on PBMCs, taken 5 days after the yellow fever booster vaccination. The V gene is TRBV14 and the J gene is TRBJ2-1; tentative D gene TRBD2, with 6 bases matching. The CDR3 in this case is CASSQDRGLIYNEQFF. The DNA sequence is TGTGCCAGCAGCCAAGATAGGGGACTCATCTACAATGAGCAGTTCTTC. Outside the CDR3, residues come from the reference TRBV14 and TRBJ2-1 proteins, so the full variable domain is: EAGVTQFPSHSVIEKGQTVTLRCDPISGHDNLYWYRRVMGKEIKFLLHFVKESKQDESGMPNNRFLAERTGGTYSTLKVQPAELEDSGVYFCASSQDRGLIYNEQFFGPGTRLTVL.